This TCR beta chain came from a study of T cells in Graves' hyperthyroidism and ophthalmopathy. The study's findings and limits: Blood also showed most of the thyroid clonotypes that were expanded above 0.001. Model output signaled ophthalmopathy a median roughly six months ahead of onset.

RNA transcripts were the template for amplifying TCR beta CDR3 regions. In the first-round RT-PCR of the TCR CDR3, the HTBI primer set was used. A single record per CDR3 protein comes from TCRdb applying MiXCR to the multiplex PCR reads. The sample yields approximately 610,000 distinct CDR3 sequences, roughly 15% seen once. This clonotype was seen repeatedly, ten times or more. Its antigen is still unknown. Lactation, pregnancy, other autoimmune disease or uncontrolled infection led to exclusion of patients. V dropped 0 bases and J dropped 7 bases, with 15 bases sitting between them. Germline CDR1 LNHNV, CDR2 YYDKDF (reference sequence). The CDR3 is 15 residues long.

Sequencing was carried out using blood. The clonotype originates from a woman aged 40 to 50 with Graves' ophthalmopathy. The V call is TRBV15, the J call TRBJ1-1; D is perhaps TRBD1 (6 bases). Here the CDR3 reads CATSRDTMGAGEAFF. The CDR3 DNA follows: TGTGCCACCAGCAGAGATACGATGGGGGCGGGTGAAGCTTTCTTT.